The 13 T cell receptor beta chains given below trace back to one sample, sequenced in a study of CD8 T cells in Susac syndrome. RNA in amounts of roughly 0.5 to 1 ug was reverse transcribed with random hexamers. TCRdb called the immunoSEQ multiplex PCR reads again in MiXCR, with one record for every CDR3 protein. The table shows roughly 200,000 distinct CDR3 sequences, with just under 95% occurring only once. Sequencing used CD4+ T cells from PBMCs. Every receptor here comes from a human donor with Susac syndrome.

This clonotype occurred once. The V gene is TRBV3-1, the J gene TRBJ2-1, with 10 bases identical to TRBD1. Trimming at V came to 7 bases and at J to 7 bases, leaving 13 bases not matched to a gene. This CDR3 is built from 16 residues. Germline V lookup: CDR1 LGHDT, CDR2 YNNKEL (reference sequence). Here the CDR3 reads CASTGARTGGPNEQFF. CDR3 nucleotides: TGTGCCAGCACGGGGGCCAGGACAGGGGGGCCAAATGAGCAGTTCTTC.

The rearrangement uses TRBV6-1 and TRBJ2-7; the match to TRBD2 covers 8 bases. This CDR3 has 16 amino acids. The germline V gene encodes CDR1 MNHNS and CDR2 SASEGT. Trimming took 5 bases from V and 6 from J; bases not matched to a gene: 15. The CDR3 loop is CASSTRDTSRGGEQYF. In DNA form, the CDR3 reads TGTGCCAGCAGTACGCGGGACACTTCTCGGGGGGGCGAGCAGTACTTC.

The rearrangement uses TRBV30 and TRBJ2-5; perhaps TRBD2 as D (6 bases). Trimming took off 5 bases at V and 3 bases at J, with 10 bases between the two ends. Germline loops: CDR1 GTSNPN, CDR2 SVGIG (reference sequence). This CDR3 spans 12 amino acids. The CDR3 protein is CAWWRGKETQYF. The CDR3 region has the DNA TGTGCCTGGTGGAGGGGAAAAGAGACCCAGTACTTC.

The chain couples TRBV19 to TRBJ1-3; tentative D call: TRBD1 (6 bases). This CDR3 spans 15 amino acids. Germline V gene data show CDR1 as LNHDA and CDR2 as SQIVND (reference sequence). Trimming shortened V by 8 bases and J by 0 bases, and 14 bases separated the two germline ends. CDR3 region: CASGEQGHSGNTIYF. The CDR3 bases are TGTGCCAGTGGAGAACAGGGCCACTCTGGAAACACCATATATTTT.

The rearrangement links TRBV28 to TRBJ2-7, with TRBD1 matching over 10 bases. CDR1 MDHEN and CDR2 SYDVKM come from the germline V gene. The CDR3 loop spans 13 amino acids. J gave up 5 bases and V 10 bases, and 8 bases lay outside the gene matches. CDR3: CATTGQGNNEQYF. The CDR3 DNA follows: TGTGCCACCACGGGACAGGGGAACAACGAGCAGTACTTC.

The chain uses TRBV12-3 or TRBV12-4 and TRBJ2-7; 8 bases are a match to TRBD1. The junction had 11 bases not matched to a gene; V was cut back by 4 bases and J by 3 bases. This CDR3 is 16 amino acids long. DNA of the CDR3: TGTGCCAGCAGTTCGCCCACCGGGACAGGACACTACGAGCAGTACTTC. Its translation: CASSSPTGTGHYEQYF.

The chain has TRBV7-9 and TRBJ2-1; no definite D call. V was shortened by 2 bases and J by 10 bases, with 12 bases between the two germline ends. The CDR3 contains 13 residues. The germline gives CDR1 SEHNR, CDR2 FQNEAQ (reference sequence). CDR3: CASSLLTGEEQFF. As DNA, the CDR3 is TGTGCCAGCAGCTTATTGACCGGAGAGGAGCAGTTCTTC.

The rearrangement uses TRBV18 and TRBJ1-1; D may be TRBD1 (5 bases). The CDR3 sequence is 14 residues long. V was clipped by 4 bases and J by 3 bases, with 12 bases between them. Germline loops: CDR1 KGHSH, CDR2 LQKENI. The CDR3 DNA sequence: TGTGCCAGCTCACAGAGGGGAGGAGACACTGAAGCTTTCTTT. Protein sequence: CASSQRGGDTEAFF.

The rearrangement links TRBV9 to TRBJ1-2; D gene unclear. V lost 0 bases, J lost 8 bases, and 17 bases lay in between. Per the germline V gene, CDR1 is SGDLS and CDR2 is YYNGEE. The CDR3 is 15 residues long. The chain's CDR3 is CASSVGRITPSGYTF. CDR3 nucleotide sequence: TGTGCCAGCAGCGTAGGCCGCATCACCCCCTCCGGCTACACCTTC.

The V call is TRBV20-1, the J call TRBJ1-2; tentatively, D is TRBD1 (6 bases). CDR1 DFQATT and CDR2 SNEGSKA come from the germline V gene (reference sequence). Trimming cost V 4 bases and J 6 bases, with 24 bases left between them. The CDR3 runs to 16 residues. Here the CDR3 reads CSAINPRGAVEDGYTF. The DNA for the CDR3 is TGCAGTGCTATCAATCCGCGGGGGGCAGTTGAGGATGGCTACACCTTC.

The genes are TRBV30 and TRBJ1-4; a weak D match, TRBD1 (6 bases). The V gene's germline CDR1 is GTSNPN and CDR2 SVGIG (reference sequence). CDR3 length equals 15 residues. V gave up 5 bases and J gave up 9 bases, with 22 bases separating them. The CDR3 coding sequence is TGTGCCTGGGACTTCGGGGACACCATCGGTCAAAAACTGTTTTTT. Translation: CAWDFGDTIGQKLFF.

This clonotype was seen a single time. The chain carries TRBV4-2 and TRBJ2-3, with TRBD2 identical over 8 bases. CDR3 length equals 16 residues. Trimming cost V 3 bases and J 0 bases; bases outside gene matches: 5. Germline values: CDR1 LGHNA, CDR2 YNFKEQ. This CDR3 reads CASSHSSGQSTDTQYF. The CDR3 DNA follows: TGTGCCAGCAGCCATTCTAGCGGGCAAAGCACAGATACGCAGTATTTT.

The chain uses TRBV14 and TRBJ2-1; D could derive from TRBD1 or TRBD2 (5 bases each). The length of the CDR3 is 17 residues. Per germline, CDR1 SGHDN and CDR2 FVKESK. V dropped 0 bases and J dropped 2 bases, with 14 bases sitting between them. As DNA, the CDR3 is TGTGCCAGCAGCCAAGATCTGTGGGGGAAGCCCTACAATGAGCAGTTCTTC. Its protein product is CASSQDLWGKPYNEQFF. Full variable domain (outside the CDR3, taken from reference TRBV14 and TRBJ2-1): EAGVTQFPSHSVIEKGQTVTLRCDPISGHDNLYWYRRVMGKEIKFLLHFVKESKQDESGMPNNRFLAERTGGTYSTLKVQPAELEDSGVYFCASSQDLWGKPYNEQFFGPGTRLTVL.